This T cell receptor (beta chain) was profiled in a study of post-analysis software for immune sequencing data. Study-wide background: The patients showed relapsing-remitting, secondary progressive and progressive-relapsing multiple sclerosis courses.

In this sample, this clonotype turned up many times. Its specificity is unknown. The study's findings and limits: Among four or five TRBV segments more frequent in patients than controls were TRBV5-6, TRBV5-1 and TRBV20-1.

Unique molecular identifiers had been added to the TCR beta cDNA libraries. Each CDR3 protein gets one entry after TCRdb re-called the PCR reads with MiXCR. The sample has around 260,000 distinct CDR3 sequences; approximately 34% are singletons. The CDR3 consists of 14 residues. Trimming at V came to 7 bases and at J to 4 bases, leaving 6 bases not matched to a gene. CDR1 is ENHRY and CDR2 is SYGVKD in the germline V gene. The rearrangement uses TRBV10-3 and TRBJ1-5, with TRBD1 identical over 8 bases. The TCR was taken from a girl aged 5 to 17 with multiple sclerosis. The sequencing input was blood. The CDR3 DNA is TGTGCCATCAATGGACAGGGACCAAATCAGCCCCAGCATTTT. It encodes CAINGQGPNQPQHF.